Listed below are T cell receptor beta chains from one sample, sequenced in a study of Ad26.COV2.S vaccination and SARS-CoV-2 variants. The assay was immunoSEQ multiplex PCR, and TCRdb's table has in-frame clones only and misses some. The repertoire holds 300,000 to 400,000 clones, with approximately 90% as singletons. Sequenced here: peripheral blood, sampled in a trial of Ad26.COV2.S vaccine versus placebo. The receptors originated from a person aged 18-60 years who received the Ad26.COV2.S COVID-19 vaccine or a placebo. The CDR3 runs from the conserved cysteine through the conserved F or W. Fields, in order: J gene, V gene, CDR3 protein.

TRBJ1-1	TRBV5-1	CASSLGLMNTEAFF
TRBJ2-1	TRBV18	CASSPAVSYNEQFF
TRBJ1-1	TRBV9	CASSSQGWNTEAFF
TRBJ2-1	TRBV10-1	CASSESIQTGYNEQFF
TRBJ1-2	TRBV12-3/TRBV12-4	CASSRGRVGYTF
TRBJ2-7	TRBV5-1	CASSSFPGLRYDEQYF
TRBJ1-5	TRBV6-5	CASSPGQGRLTQHF
TRBJ2-1	TRBV18	CASSPIPWASGRINEQFF
TRBJ1-1	TRBV27	CASSLSLIGLNTEAFF
TRBJ1-4	TRBV4-3	CASRGGTPLEKLFF
TRBJ2-3	TRBV4-1	CASSQIPSGISTDTQYF
TRBJ1-5	TRBV2	CASSLTGYMSNQPQHF
TRBJ1-4	TRBV10-3	CAISYDGATNEKLFF
TRBJ2-7	TRBV24-1	CATSDLPGPSLLEQYF
TRBJ2-1	TRBV29-1	CSVEGARNSYNEQFF
TRBJ2-1	TRBV10-1	CASSENWREDNEQFF
TRBJ1-5	TRBV6-5	CASRGRPGNQPQHF
TRBJ1-6	TRBV7-9	CASSLEKAGNSPLHF
TRBJ2-7	TRBV2	CASSPGATAYEQYF
TRBJ1-2	TRBV5-5	CASSLGGGYGYTF
TRBJ2-1	TRBV5-6	CASSLDTGSSYNEQFF
TRBJ1-2	TRBV7-9	CASSSTGGANYGYTF
TRBJ2-2	TRBV5-1	CASSLNWDTGELFF
TRBJ2-2	TRBV7-2	CASSPRTAFTGELFF
TRBJ1-4	TRBV2	CASSDVKVANEKLFF
TRBJ2-5	TRBV24-1	CATSDEDGGRGETQYF
TRBJ2-3	TRBV3-1/TRBV3-2	CASSQGRQDTQYF
TRBJ2-1	TRBV6-5	CASSPRGWNEQFF
TRBJ2-1	TRBV7-8	CASSLVPGEILYNEQFF
TRBJ1-2	TRBV29-1	CSAGGEGYGYTF
TRBJ2-4	TRBV10-2	CASGLAKNIQYF
TRBJ1-1	TRBV4-1	CASSPLQGKNTEAFF
TRBJ1-2	TRBV12-3/TRBV12-4	CASSLTGYYGYTF
TRBJ2-7	TRBV5-1	CASSLAGGTERYEQYF
TRBJ2-1	TRBV9	CASSVGDLSSHEQFF
TRBJ1-1	TRBV30	CAWSVTRNTEAFF
TRBJ1-1	TRBV19	CASSIGEQGWTEAFF
TRBJ2-7	TRBV2	CASRDLLTPSSYEQYF
TRBJ1-2	TRBV10-3	CAISGSTGMSYGYTF
TRBJ1-1	TRBV29-1	CSGRTESNTEAFF
TRBJ2-7	TRBV28	CASSFGSVSEQYF
TRBJ1-2	TRBV7-9	CASSLNTNYGYTF
TRBJ2-7	TRBV2	CASSVRGGAEQYF
TRBJ1-5	TRBV4-3	CASSQDTGGVQPQHF
TRBJ1-6	TRBV2	CASSRGKRDNSPLHF
TRBJ1-3	TRBV28	CASSSPTGSSGNTIYF
TRBJ1-2	TRBV6-2/TRBV6-3	CASSSPPYGYTF
TRBJ1-3	TRBV5-5	CASSIRRGVFSGNTIYF
TRBJ2-7	TRBV7-2	CASSDRYEQYF
TRBJ2-7	TRBV6-2/TRBV6-3	CASSYPSGAPPPRDEQYF
TRBJ2-7	TRBV7-2	CASSATRNYEQYF
TRBJ2-3	TRBV5-8	CASSLERETDTQYF
TRBJ1-1	TRBV7-9	CASSPTDHTEAFF
TRBJ1-2	TRBV19	CASSIRGARRGYTF
TRBJ2-3	TRBV18	CASSRDYSTDTQYF
TRBJ2-3	TRBV27	CASAPIQGGSDTQYF
TRBJ2-1	TRBV28	CASSLADNEQFF
TRBJ1-6	TRBV11-2	CASSLGGPFSPLHF
TRBJ2-3	TRBV7-9	CASSSGQSASTDTQYF
TRBJ2-1	TRBV19	CASSRDRANEQFF